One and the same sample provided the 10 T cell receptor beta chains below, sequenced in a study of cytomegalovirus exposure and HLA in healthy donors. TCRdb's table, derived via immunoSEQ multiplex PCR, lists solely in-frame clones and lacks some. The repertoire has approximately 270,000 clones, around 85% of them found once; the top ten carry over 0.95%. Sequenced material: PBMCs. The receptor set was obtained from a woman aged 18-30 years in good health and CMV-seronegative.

This chain's CDR3 is CASSPRTATNEKLFF. Written as DNA, the CDR3 is TGTGCCAGCTCCCCCAGGACAGCAACTAATGAAAAACTGTTTTTT. The chain uses TRBV18 and TRBJ1-4; maybe TRBD1 (6 bases). Germline V gene lookup returns CDR1 KGHSH and CDR2 LQKENI. The CDR3 extends over 15 amino acids. V was cut by 6 bases and J by 0 bases, with 11 bases left in between. The full variable domain, in which reference TRBV18 and TRBJ1-4 provide the parts outside the CDR3, is NAGVMQNPRHLVRRRGQEARLRCSPMKGHSHVYWYRQLPEEGLKFMVYLQKENIIDESGMPKERFSAEFPKEGPSILRIQQVVRGDSAAYFCASSPRTATNEKLFFGSGTQLSVL.

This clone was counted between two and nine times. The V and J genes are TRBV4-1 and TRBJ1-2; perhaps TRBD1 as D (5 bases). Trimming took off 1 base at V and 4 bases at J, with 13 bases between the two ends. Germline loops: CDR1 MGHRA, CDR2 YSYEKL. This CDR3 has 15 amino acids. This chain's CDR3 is CASSQVGGFSYGYTF. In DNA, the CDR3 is TGCGCCAGCAGCCAAGTCGGGGGGTTCAGCTATGGCTACACCTTC.

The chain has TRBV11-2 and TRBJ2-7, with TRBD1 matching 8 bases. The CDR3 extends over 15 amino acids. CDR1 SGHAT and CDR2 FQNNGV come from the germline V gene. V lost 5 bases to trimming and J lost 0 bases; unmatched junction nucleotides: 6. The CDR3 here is CASSEPQGASYEQYF. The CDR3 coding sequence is TGTGCCAGCAGCGAACCCCAGGGGGCCTCCTACGAGCAGTACTTC. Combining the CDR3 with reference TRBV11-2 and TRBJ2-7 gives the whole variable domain EAGVAQSPRYKIIEKRQSVAFWCNPISGHATLYWYQQILGQGPKLLIQFQNNGVVDDSQLPKDRFSAERLKGVDSTLKIQPAKLEDSAVYLCASSEPQGASYEQYFGPGTRLTVT.

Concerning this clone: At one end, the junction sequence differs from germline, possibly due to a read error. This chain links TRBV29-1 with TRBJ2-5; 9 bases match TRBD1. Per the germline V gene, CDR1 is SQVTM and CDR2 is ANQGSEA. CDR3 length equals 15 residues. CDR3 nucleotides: TGCAGCGTTCAAGATCCGGGACAGGGTCAAGAGACCCAGTACTTC. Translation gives CSVQDPGQGQETQYF.

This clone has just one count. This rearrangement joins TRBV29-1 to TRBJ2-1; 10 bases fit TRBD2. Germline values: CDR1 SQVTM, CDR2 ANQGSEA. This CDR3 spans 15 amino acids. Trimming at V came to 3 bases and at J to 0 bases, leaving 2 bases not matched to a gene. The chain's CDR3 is CSVDPSGSSYNEQFF. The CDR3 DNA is TGCAGCGTTGACCCTAGCGGGAGCTCCTACAATGAGCAGTTCTTC.

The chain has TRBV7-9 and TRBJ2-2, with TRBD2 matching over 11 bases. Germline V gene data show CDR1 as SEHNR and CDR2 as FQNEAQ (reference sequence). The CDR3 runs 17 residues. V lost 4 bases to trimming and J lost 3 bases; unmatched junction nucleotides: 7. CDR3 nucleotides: TGTGCCAGCAGCTCACTAGCGGGAGTCAAAGACACCGGGGAGCTGTTTTTT. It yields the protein CASSSLAGVKDTGELFF. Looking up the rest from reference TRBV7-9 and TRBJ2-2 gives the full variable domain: DTGVSQNPRHKITKRGQNVTFRCDPISEHNRLYWYRQTLGQGPEFLTYFQNEAQLEKSRLLSDRFSAERPKGSFSTLEIQRTEQGDSAMYLCASSSLAGVKDTGELFFGEGSRLTVL.

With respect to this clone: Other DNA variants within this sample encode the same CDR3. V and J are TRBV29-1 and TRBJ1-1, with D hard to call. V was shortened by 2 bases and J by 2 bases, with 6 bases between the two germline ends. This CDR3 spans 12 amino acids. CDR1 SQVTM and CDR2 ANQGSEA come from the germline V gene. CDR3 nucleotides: TGCAGCGTTGAACGGGGTAACACTGAAGCTTTCTTT. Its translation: CSVERGNTEAFF.

The CDR3: CASSQAETAGYGYTF. The DNA of the CDR3 is TGCGCCAGCAGCCAGGCCGAGACAGCCGGATATGGCTACACCTTC. The chain couples TRBV4-3 to TRBJ1-2; a possible D gene is TRBD1 (5 bases). The CDR3 is made up of 15 amino acids. With 3 bases removed from V and 5 bases from J, the gap between germline ends came to 16 bases. Per the germline V gene, CDR1 is LGHNA and CDR2 is YSLEER.

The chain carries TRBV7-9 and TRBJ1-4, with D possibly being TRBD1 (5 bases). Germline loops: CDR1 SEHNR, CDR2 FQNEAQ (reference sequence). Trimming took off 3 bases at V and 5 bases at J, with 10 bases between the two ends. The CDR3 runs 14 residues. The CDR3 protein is CASSLGRGNEKLFF. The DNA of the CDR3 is TGTGCCAGCAGCTTGGGTAGGGGAAATGAAAAACTGTTTTTT.

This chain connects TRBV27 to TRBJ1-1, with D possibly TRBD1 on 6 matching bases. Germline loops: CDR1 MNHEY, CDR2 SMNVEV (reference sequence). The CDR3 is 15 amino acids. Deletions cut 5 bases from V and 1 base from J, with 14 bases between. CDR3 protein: CASSPSRGGNTEAFF. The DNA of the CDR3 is TGTGCCAGCAGTCCTTCAAGGGGGGGGAACACTGAAGCTTTCTTT.